This record concerns one T cell receptor beta chain sequence. Its target is unknown. A read error is possible here, since a much larger clone lies one base away. The source of the sample is a study of tumor-infiltrating lymphocytes in primary liver carcinoma. Across the whole study: Aged between 30 and 69 years, the patients were men and women.

Per germline, CDR1 LGHNA and CDR2 YSLEER. This CDR3 comprises 17 residues. The study, taken as a whole, reports: Relative to tumor region pairs, the tumor-adjacent and tumor-blood pairs showed overlap that was lower. No comparison of CD4+ and CD8+ repertoires was made, since the samples were bulk unsorted.

Production of TCR beta cDNA used 500 ng total RNA together with a constant-region primer. Three rounds of nested multiplex PCR with slightly modified ARM-PCR produced TCR beta libraries. TRBV1-TRBV30 forward primers paired with a C-beta reverse primer drove the first two PCR rounds, around 9 cycles each. TCRdb ran MiXCR on the multiplex PCR reads and lists one entry per CDR3 protein. The data contain fewer than 400,000 distinct CDR3 sequences, about 50% of them seen just once; the ten biggest clones take up more than 15%. Blood RNA originated from unsorted whole blood, with germline DNA additionally extracted.

The chain uses TRBV4-3 and TRBJ2-1; 8 bases fit TRBD2. The sequencing input was peripheral blood. The sequence was obtained from a woman between 25 and 40 years old with primary liver carcinoma and hepatitis B virus infection. CDR3 in amino acids: CVSSQVRGLVTKNEQFF. CDR3 nucleotides: TGCGTCAGCAGCCAAGTACGGGGACTAGTAACGAAGAATGAGCAGTTCTTC.